This TCR beta chain appears in the sequencing data of a study of identical twins. Findings and limits, study-wide: Diverse VJ usage suggested most zero-insertion clonotypes were not invariant T cells.

The CDR3 is made up of 14 amino acids. Trimming left V 7 bases short and J 0 bases short, with 10 bases between. Germline assignment: CDR1 MDHEN and CDR2 SYDVKM. TCRdb redid the calling of the 5' RACE reads with MiXCR, one entry per CDR3 protein. Seen here are 1.5 million to 2 million distinct CDR3 sequences, under 35% observed once, and the top ten hold approximately 0.29%. Details on this clonotype: Its antigen is not known.

All donors were healthy, and all were Caucasian. This clonotype originated in a newborn girl in good health. J is TRBJ2-1 and V is TRBV28, with D uncertain. The sequencing input was cord blood. The CDR3: CASMLWGSYNEQFF. DNA for the CDR3: TGTGCCAGCATGTTATGGGGCTCCTACAATGAGCAGTTCTTC. Full variable domain (rest looked up from reference TRBV28 and TRBJ2-1): DVKVTQSSRYLVKRTGEKVFLECVQDMDHENMFWYRQDPGLGLRLIYFSYDVKMKEKGDIPEGYSVSREKKERFSLILESASTNQTSMYLCASMLWGSYNEQFFGPGTRLTVL.